Shown below are 6 T cell receptor beta chains from a single sample sequenced in a study of shared clonotypes between healthy human individuals. Profiled with immunoSEQ multiplex PCR; TCRdb holds only in-frame clones, not every one. The table lists 950,000 to 1,100,000 clones, 65% to 80% of them singletons. Sequenced: memory CD4+ T cells sorted from blood. Subset meaning: CD45RA-negative fraction. The receptors come from a man aged 18 to 29 in good health.

This clone has a handful of counts. This rearrangement joins TRBV27 to TRBJ2-7; D is uncertain. Germline CDR1 and CDR2: MNHEY and SMNVEV (reference sequence). V was pared by 8 bases and J by 2 bases, with 13 bases between. The CDR3 totals 13 residues. The CDR3 coding sequence is TGTGCCAGCGGTATGGACGGTCCCTACGAGCAGTACTTC. Its translation: CASGMDGPYEQYF.

V and J are TRBV19 and TRBJ2-7; 11 nucleotides match TRBD2. The J segment lost 0 bases and the V segment lost 6 bases, leaving 13 bases of the junction unmatched. The CDR3 contains 18 residues. The germline gives CDR1 LNHDA, CDR2 SQIVND (reference sequence). CDR3 sequence: CASRLAGRLAGTSYEQYF. The CDR3 nucleotides are TGTGCCAGTAGGCTGGCAGGGAGACTAGCGGGGACCTCCTACGAGCAGTACTTC.

The chain recombines TRBV19 with TRBJ2-7; a weak D match, TRBD1 (6 bases). Germline V gene data show CDR1 as LNHDA and CDR2 as SQIVND (reference sequence). Trimming stripped 4 bases from V and 7 bases from J, with 20 bases between. The CDR3 is 15 amino acids. The CDR3 here is CASSSGQLGVREQYF. CDR3 sequence (DNA): TGTGCCAGTAGTAGCGGACAGTTGGGAGTACGGGAGCAGTACTTC.

About this clone itself: One junction end does not reproduce the germline sequence, and a read error may be involved. The V and J genes are TRBV7-7 and TRBJ2-2; 8 bases agree with TRBD1. Per germline, CDR1 SSHAT and CDR2 FNYEAQ (reference sequence). The CDR3 runs 14 residues. This CDR3 reads CASKTGVDTGELFF. The CDR3, as DNA: TGTGCTAGCAAGACAGGGGTCGACACCGGGGAGCTGTTTTTT.

In DNA, the CDR3 is TGTGCCACCCAGGGGAACTATGGCTACACCTTC. As protein: CATQGNYGYTF. The chain links TRBV6-5 to TRBJ1-2; possibly TRBD1 for D (6 bases). The CDR3 covers 11 residues. Trimming stripped 10 bases from V and 2 bases from J, with 8 bases between. Per the germline V gene, CDR1 is MNHEY and CDR2 is SVGAGI.

The V gene is TRBV29-1, the J gene TRBJ2-5, with 14 positions matching TRBD2. V was clipped by 8 bases and J by 5 bases; unmatched bases: 4. CDR1 SQVTM and CDR2 ANQGSEA come from the germline V gene. The CDR3 is 13 amino acids. The CDR3 loop is CSTGLAGAETQYF. CDR3 DNA: TGCAGCACGGGACTAGCGGGGGCCGAGACCCAGTACTTC.